The entry below describes one TCR beta chain. These data are taken from a study of control samples from healthy donors and cancer patients. The repertoire was sequenced with immunoSEQ multiplex PCR; TCRdb's copy has only in-frame clones and lacks some. There are about 130,000 clones in the sample; roughly 84% occur only once, and more than 1.5% lies in the top ten. This TCR derives from a man between 18 and 29 years old in good health. The sequencing input was blood.

The CDR3 region has the DNA TGTGCCAGCAGCTACGAAGCGGGATTTTCCTACGAGCAGTACTTC. This translates into CASSYEAGFSYEQYF. This rearrangement joins TRBV7-9 to TRBJ2-5, with TRBD2 matching 7 bases. The DNA end favors TRBJ2-7, so the J call may be wrong. The CDR3 length is 15 residues. Germline V gives CDR1 SEHNR, CDR2 FQNEAQ (reference sequence).